What follows describes a single T cell receptor beta chain. Its antigen is unknown. Base quality data are lacking; no much larger clone is found one base away. The data were taken from a study of CD8+CD57+ T cells in acquired aplastic anemia (dated by TCRdb to the late 2010s). Context from the whole study: A mean of around 3.2 ug of DNA, ranging from roughly 0.18 to 30 ug, was extracted from sorted CD4+ and CD8+ cells. An average of roughly 10 million reads for CD4+ cells and approximately 11 million reads for CD8+ cells was obtained from healthy donor samples.

TCR repertoires of sorted CD4+ and CD8+ blood T cells from severe aplastic anemia patients and healthy subjects were deep-sequenced in the study. Ficoll-Paque density gradient centrifugation was used to isolate peripheral blood mononuclear cells. CD4+ and CD8+ T cells were sorted by FACS or magnetic beads before DNA extraction. Paper-wide results and their limitations: Patients and healthy controls showed no significant difference in CD8+ Simpson's diversity (P=0.060). Roughly 30 CD8+ CDR3 sequences were shared between patients and controls but appeared highly expressed in patients and within their immunodominant clones.

V ends up 5 bases short and J 5 bases short, with an unmatched junction base count of 14. The CDR3, cysteine through phenylalanine, is 16 amino acids long. The only DNA kept is the CDR3, 48 bases in frame from the first base. In the germline V gene, CDR1 corresponds to SGHTA and CDR2 to FQGNSA. Profiling of TCR beta VDJ combinations and CDR3 sequences used genomic DNA as the template. An Illumina HiSeq 2000 was used for TCR repertoire sequencing. On the authors' methods: Repertoires were assessed using TRBV/TRBJ rearrangement plots, CDR3 size and DJ length profiles, and Simpson's diversity index. Whichever DNA sequence was most abundant in the deep sequencing data was defined as the immunodominant clone. CDR3 amino acid sequences were screened for sharing across subjects and were compared with published repertoires and the VDJdb database. TCRdb applied fastp at Q25 and MiXCR to the public reads, then kept only in-frame beta chains. Rows with a matching CDR3 protein are joined into one entry that keeps the most common DNA and genes. For this entry, the V and J calls and clone size follow TCRdb and not the study's own pipeline. The sample table lists some 410,000 distinct CDR3 sequences, 60% to 80% of them with a count of one. The ten most abundant clones make up 4% of the sample.

The rearrangement joined TRBV7-2 to TRBJ2-5; TRBD1 fits 7 bases in the junction. Source material: sorted CD4+, CD8+, or CD8+CD57+ T cells (not recorded which) from PBMCs. The clonotype comes from a human donor in good health, serving as a control. The DNA sequence is TGTGCCAGCAGCGCGACGACAGGGCCCTCGTTGGAGACCCAGTACTTC. It codes for CASSATTGPSLETQYF.